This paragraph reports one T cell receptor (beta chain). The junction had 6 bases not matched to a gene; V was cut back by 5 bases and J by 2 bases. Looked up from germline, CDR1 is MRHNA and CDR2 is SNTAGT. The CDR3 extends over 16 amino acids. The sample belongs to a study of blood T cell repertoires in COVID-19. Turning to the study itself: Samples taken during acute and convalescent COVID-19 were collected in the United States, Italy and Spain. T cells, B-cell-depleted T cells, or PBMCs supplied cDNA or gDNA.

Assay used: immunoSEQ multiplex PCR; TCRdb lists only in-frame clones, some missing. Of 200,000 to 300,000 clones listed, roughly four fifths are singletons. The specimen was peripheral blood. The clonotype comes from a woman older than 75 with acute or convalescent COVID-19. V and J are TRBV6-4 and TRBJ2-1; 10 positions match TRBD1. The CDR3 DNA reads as TGTGCCAGCAGTCCACTAGGGACAGGGGCCTACAATGAGCAGTTCTTC. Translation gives CASSPLGTGAYNEQFF.